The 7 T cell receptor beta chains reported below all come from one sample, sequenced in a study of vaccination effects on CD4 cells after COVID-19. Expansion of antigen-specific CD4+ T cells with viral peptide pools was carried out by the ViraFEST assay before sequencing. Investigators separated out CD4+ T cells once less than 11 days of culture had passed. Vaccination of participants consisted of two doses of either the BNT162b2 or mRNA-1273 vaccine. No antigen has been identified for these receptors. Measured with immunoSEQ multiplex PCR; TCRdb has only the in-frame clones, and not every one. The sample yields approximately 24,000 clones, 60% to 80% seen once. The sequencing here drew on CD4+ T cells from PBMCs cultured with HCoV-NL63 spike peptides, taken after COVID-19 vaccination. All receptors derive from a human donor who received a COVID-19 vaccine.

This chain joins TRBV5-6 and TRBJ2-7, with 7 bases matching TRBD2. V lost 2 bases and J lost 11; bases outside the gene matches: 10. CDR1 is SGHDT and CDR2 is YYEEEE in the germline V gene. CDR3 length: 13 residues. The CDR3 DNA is TGTGCCAGCAGCTTCAGGACTAGGAGGAGCAAGTACTTC. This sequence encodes CASSFRTRRSKYF.

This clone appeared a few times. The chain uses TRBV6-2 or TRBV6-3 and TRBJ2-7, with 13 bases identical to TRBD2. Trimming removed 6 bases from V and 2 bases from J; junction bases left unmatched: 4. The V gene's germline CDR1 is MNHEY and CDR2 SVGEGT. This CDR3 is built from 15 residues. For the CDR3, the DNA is TGTGCCAGCAGCCACGGACTAGCGGGAGCCTACGAGCAGTACTTC. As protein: CASSHGLAGAYEQYF.

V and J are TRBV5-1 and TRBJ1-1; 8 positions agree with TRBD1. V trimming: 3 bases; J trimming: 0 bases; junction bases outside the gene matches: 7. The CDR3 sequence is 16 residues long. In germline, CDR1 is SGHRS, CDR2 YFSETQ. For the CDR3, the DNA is TGCGCCAGCAGCTCCTTACCGGGACAGGTGAACACTGAAGCTTTCTTT. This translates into CASSSLPGQVNTEAFF.

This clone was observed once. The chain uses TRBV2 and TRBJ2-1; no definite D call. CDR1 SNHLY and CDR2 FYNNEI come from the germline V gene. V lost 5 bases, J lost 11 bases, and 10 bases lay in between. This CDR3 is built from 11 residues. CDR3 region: CASSPKNQQFF. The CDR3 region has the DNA TGTGCCAGCAGTCCAAAGAATCAGCAGTTCTTC.

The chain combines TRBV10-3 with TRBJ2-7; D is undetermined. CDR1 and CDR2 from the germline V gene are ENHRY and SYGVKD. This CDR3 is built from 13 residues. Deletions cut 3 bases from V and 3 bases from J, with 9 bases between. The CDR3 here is CAISDPGFYEQYF. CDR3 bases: TGTGCCATCAGTGACCCCGGTTTCTACGAGCAGTACTTC.

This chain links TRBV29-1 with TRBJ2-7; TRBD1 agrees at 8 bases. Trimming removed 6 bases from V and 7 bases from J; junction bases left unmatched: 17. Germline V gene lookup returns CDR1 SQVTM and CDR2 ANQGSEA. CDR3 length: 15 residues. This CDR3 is CSVLNLWTGSREQYF. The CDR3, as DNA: TGCAGCGTCCTAAATCTATGGACAGGGAGTCGAGAGCAGTACTTC.

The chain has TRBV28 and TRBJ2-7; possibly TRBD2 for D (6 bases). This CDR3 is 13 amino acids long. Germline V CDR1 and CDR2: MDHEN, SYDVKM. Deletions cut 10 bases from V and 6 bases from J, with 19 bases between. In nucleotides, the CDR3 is TGTGCCACTAATCGGAGGGAAAGTCGCGAGCAGTACTTC. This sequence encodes CATNRRESREQYF.